This T cell receptor beta chain was recovered during a study of blood T cell repertoires in COVID-19. Turning to the study itself: The samples span acute and convalescent COVID-19 from the United States, Italy and Spain. T cells, B-cell-depleted T cells, or PBMCs provided the cDNA or gDNA that served as material.

In the authors' workflow: Reference gene primer amplification in the assay estimated nucleated cell counts. Data came from immunoSEQ multiplex PCR; TCRdb stores just in-frame clones and leaves some out. That table supplies the V and J calls and clone size; D and trimming were determined from the DNA. The sample yields roughly 230,000 clones, roughly nine tenths seen once. CDR1 and CDR2 (germline): SGHNT, YYREEE (reference sequence). CDR3 length: 16 amino acids. The V gene end was trimmed by 1 base and the J gene end by 3 bases; junction bases not matched to a gene: 5. The source material was peripheral blood. This sequence was found in a woman aged 40 to 49 who had recovered from COVID-19. The chain employs TRBV5-4 and TRBJ1-3, with TRBD1 matching 9 bases. The CDR3: CASSLNGQGNGNTIYF. The CDR3 DNA reads TGTGCCAGCAGCTTGAATGGACAGGGGAATGGAAACACCATATATTTT.